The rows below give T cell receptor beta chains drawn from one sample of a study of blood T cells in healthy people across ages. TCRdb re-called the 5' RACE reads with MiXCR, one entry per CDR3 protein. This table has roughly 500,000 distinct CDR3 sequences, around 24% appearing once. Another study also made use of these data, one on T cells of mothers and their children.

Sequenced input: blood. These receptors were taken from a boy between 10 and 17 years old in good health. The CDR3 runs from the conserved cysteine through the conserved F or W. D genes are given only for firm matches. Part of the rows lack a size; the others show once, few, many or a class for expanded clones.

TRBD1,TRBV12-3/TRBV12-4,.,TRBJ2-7,TGTGCCAGCAGACGGACAGGGGCCCCGCAGCAGTACTTC,CASRRTGAPQQYF
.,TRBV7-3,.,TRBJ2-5,TGTGCCAGCAGCTCTCCAGAGGGTAGTGAGCAGTGCTTC,CASSSPEGSEQCF
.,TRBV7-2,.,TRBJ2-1,TGTGCCAGCAGCTACCAGTGGGATAACAATGAGCAGTTCTTC,CASSYQWDNNEQFF
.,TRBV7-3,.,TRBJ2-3,TGTGCCAGCAGCTTAGGGGCTTCTAGCACAGATACGCAGTATTTT,CASSLGASSTDTQYF
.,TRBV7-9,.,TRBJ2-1,TGTGCCAGCAGCGGCCGGGACTCGTACTCCTACAATGAGCAGTTCTTC,CASSGRDSYSYNEQFF
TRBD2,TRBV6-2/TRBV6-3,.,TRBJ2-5,TGTGCCAGCAGACTTCGACTAGCGGGGGGCCCACAAGAGACCCAGTACTTC,CASRLRLAGGPQETQYF
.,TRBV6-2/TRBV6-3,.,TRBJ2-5,TGTGCCAGCAGTCGACAGGAGAACCAAGAGACCCAGTACTTC,CASSRQENQETQYF
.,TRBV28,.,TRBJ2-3,TGTGCCAGCAGAACACAGGGCACAGATACGCAGTATTTT,CASRTQGTDTQYF
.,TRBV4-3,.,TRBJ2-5,TGCGCCAGCAGCCAGTTGGGGGCTGAAGAGACCCAGTACTTC,CASSQLGAEETQYF
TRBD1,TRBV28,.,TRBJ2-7,TGTGCCGGCAGTTCGTCCACGGACAGGGTTTTCGAGCAGTACTTC,CAGSSSTDRVFEQYF
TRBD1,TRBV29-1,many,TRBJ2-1,TGCAGCGGGGGGGGTTTATTCGGACAGGGGCTATACAATGAGCAGTTCTTC,CSGGGLFGQGLYNEQFF
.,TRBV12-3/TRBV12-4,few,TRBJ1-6,TGTGCCAGCAGCGAGGGGCTGGGTAATTCACCCCTCCACTTT,CASSEGLGNSPLHF
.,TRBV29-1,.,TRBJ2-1,TGCAGCGCTGAGGGCGACGTGTCCTACAATGAGCAGTTCTTC,CSAEGDVSYNEQFF
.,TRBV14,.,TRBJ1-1,TGTGCCAGCAGCCGGCTTGACAGATATTACACCGAAGCTTTCTTT,CASSRLDRYYTEAFF
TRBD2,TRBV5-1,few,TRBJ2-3,TGCGCCAGCAGCCCCGGTTATACTAGCGGGGGGGCGGATACGCAGTATTTT,CASSPGYTSGGADTQYF
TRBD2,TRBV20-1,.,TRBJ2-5,TGCAGTGCCGGGGGGGCAGAGACCCAGTACTTC,CSAGGAETQYF
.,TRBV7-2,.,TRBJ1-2,TGTGCCAGCAGCTTAGGCGTCCAGGGCGGATATGGCTACACCTTC,CASSLGVQGGYGYTF
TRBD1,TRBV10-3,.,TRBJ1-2,TGTGCCATCAGTCCCGGGACAGGGAATAACTATGGCTACACCTTC,CAISPGTGNNYGYTF
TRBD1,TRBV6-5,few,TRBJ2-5,TGTGCCAGCAGTTACTCGCGACGTGGACAGGGGGCAGAGACCCAGTACTTC,CASSYSRRGQGAETQYF
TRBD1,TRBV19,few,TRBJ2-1,TGTGCCAGCCAGGGACAGGGTTCCTACAATGAGCAGTTCTTC,CASQGQGSYNEQFF
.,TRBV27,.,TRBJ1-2,TGTGCCAGCACCTCGGGCAGTCCCCCCTATGGCTACACCTTC,CASTSGSPPYGYTF
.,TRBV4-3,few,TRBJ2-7,TGCGCCAGCAGCCAATGGACAGATACCGAGCAGTACTTC,CASSQWTDTEQYF
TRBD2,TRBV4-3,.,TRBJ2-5,TGCGCCAGCAGCCAAGGTGTATGGGGTAGCGGGGATCGGGAGACCCAGTACTTC,CASSQGVWGSGDRETQYF
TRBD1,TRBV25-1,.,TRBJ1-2,TGTGCCAGTAATTACCGGGACAGGGATCGTAACTATGGCTACACCTTC,CASNYRDRDRNYGYTF
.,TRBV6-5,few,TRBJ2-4,TGTGCCAGCAGTTCCATCGACATGAGGCCGAACATCCAGTACTTC,CASSSIDMRPNIQYF
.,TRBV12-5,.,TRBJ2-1,TGTGCTAGTGGTTTGGAGCCAGGACAACGCAATGAGCAGTTCTTC,CASGLEPGQRNEQFF
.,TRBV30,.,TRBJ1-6,TGTGCCTGGAGGGTACACCCCGGGTCACCCCTCCACTTT,CAWRVHPGSPLHF
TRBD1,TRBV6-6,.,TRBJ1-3,TGTGCCAGCAGTGGACAGGGAAGGACTGGAAACACCATATATTTT,CASSGQGRTGNTIYF